Sequencing of this TCR beta chain was carried out in a study of Ad26.COV2.S vaccination and SARS-CoV-2 variants. The CDR3 has 15 residues. From germline, CDR1 is MNHEY and CDR2 SMNVEV (reference sequence). The V and J ends lost 2 bases and 0 bases respectively, with 8 bases between them. Profiling relied on immunoSEQ multiplex PCR, and the TCRdb table lists in-frame clones only, not all of them. The sample holds about 430,000 clones, about 93% seen once. Noted treatment: about 20 received Ad26.COV2.S at low or high dose, single or two shots; about 5 received placebo; per-sample allocation not given. Collection of samples fell on day 63 after the first vaccine or placebo injection.

The chain combines TRBV27 with TRBJ1-5, with a tentative D call TRBD1 (5 bases). This sample comprised peripheral blood, obtained in a trial of Ad26.COV2.S vaccine versus placebo. The TCR sequence derives from a person aged 18-60 years who received the Ad26.COV2.S COVID-19 vaccine or a placebo. The CDR3 nucleotides are TGTGCCAGCAGTTTAGGGGGGAATAGCAATCAGCCCCAGCATTTT. Its protein is CASSLGGNSNQPQHF.